The table lists the clone carrying this T cell receptor (beta chain) with a count of one. The repertoire was sequenced with immunoSEQ multiplex PCR; TCRdb's copy has only in-frame clones and lacks some. Counted here are roughly 130,000 clones, about 80% occurring once; the ten biggest clones make up about 17%. This entry belongs to a study of blood T cell repertoires in COVID-19. The overall study: The United States, Italy and Spain supplied acute and convalescent COVID-19 samples. T cells, B-cell-depleted T cells, or PBMCs provided the cDNA or gDNA that served as material.

Sequencing was done on a sample of peripheral blood. The TCR sequence derives from a woman aged 45 to 65 with acute or convalescent COVID-19.

The CDR3 sequence: CASSYPLTGVNSYEQYF. As DNA, the CDR3 is TGTGCCAGCAGTTACCCACTAACAGGGGTGAATTCGTACGAGCAGTACTTC. The chain combines TRBV6-2 or TRBV6-3 with TRBJ2-7; 7 positions match TRBD1. Germline CDR1 MNHEY, CDR2 SVGEGT. CDR3 length equals 17 residues. The junction had 14 bases not matched to a gene; V was cut back by 2 bases and J by 4 bases.